The sequence of this TCR beta chain was determined in a study of T-cell reconstitution after alpha-beta-depleted transplantation in children. Unique molecular identifiers were incorporated into the prepared TCRbeta library. TCRdb independently ran MiXCR on the PCR reads; one entry per CDR3 protein. The data contain roughly 90,000 distinct CDR3 sequences, less than 15% of them singletons. This clonotype originated in a human donor who donated a stem cell graft to a child with inherited bone marrow failure. The input for sequencing was PBMCs from the stem cell graft donor, taken from the stem cell graft.

CDR3 in amino acids: CATGFTSGGTDTQYF. As DNA, the CDR3 is TGTGCCACTGGATTTACTAGCGGGGGCACAGATACGCAGTATTTT. This chain joins TRBV6-1 and TRBJ2-3, with TRBD2 identical over 10 bases. The length of the CDR3 is 15 residues. Germline V gene lookup returns CDR1 MNHNS and CDR2 SASEGT. V lost 10 bases, J lost 1 base, and 8 bases stayed unmatched.